Below are 17 T cell receptor beta chains sequenced from a single sample in a study of blood T cell repertoires in COVID-19. TCRdb's copy holds only in-frame clones and misses some; the assay was immunoSEQ multiplex PCR. Of a few hundred thousand clones listed, around 82% are singletons. The sequenced sample consisted of peripheral blood. All receptors derive from a woman younger than 30 with acute or convalescent COVID-19.

The chain couples TRBV9 to TRBJ1-1; 10 nucleotides line up with TRBD1. The CDR3 has 15 residues. Germline V gene data show CDR1 as SGDLS and CDR2 as YYNGEE. The trim removed 3 bases at V and 4 bases at J, leaving 6 bases unmatched. Here the CDR3 DNA reads TGTGCCAGCAGCGATCGGGACAGGGGTTTCACTGAAGCTTTCTTT. It is translated as CASSDRDRGFTEAFF.

A remark on this clone: A read error may account for a junction end that differs from germline. The rearrangement joins TRBV5-1 to TRBJ1-4, with D unclear. Germline lookup yields CDR1 SGHRS and CDR2 YFSETQ. The CDR3 is made up of 14 amino acids. The DNA for the CDR3 is TGCGCCAGCAGTCAATCGACAACAAATGAAAAACTGTTTTTT. This sequence encodes CASSQSTTNEKLFF.

V is TRBV28 and J is TRBJ2-7; 7 nucleotides line up with TRBD2. With V trimmed by 3 bases and J by 4 bases, 6 bases remained unmatched. The CDR3 is 14 amino acids. CDR1 MDHEN and CDR2 SYDVKM come from the germline V gene. The chain's CDR3 is CASSFFEREYEQYF. CDR3 coding DNA: TGTGCCAGCAGTTTTTTTGAGCGGGAATACGAGCAGTACTTC.

The chain has TRBV30 and TRBJ2-7; 7 bases are a match to TRBD1. Germline loops: CDR1 GTSNPN, CDR2 SVGIG (reference sequence). CDR3 length equals 11 residues. Trimming at V came to 1 base and at J to 9 bases, leaving 3 bases not matched to a gene. In DNA form, the CDR3 reads TGTGCCTGGAGTGGACAGGGTGGGCAGTACTTC. Translation: CAWSGQGGQYF.

This chain connects TRBV4-3 to TRBJ2-1; 10 nucleotides align to TRBD2. The CDR3 is made up of 16 amino acids. The germline CDR1 and CDR2 sequences are LGHNA and YSLEER. J lost 5 bases, V lost 0 bases, and 4 bases had no gene match. CDR3 protein: CASSQDGTSANNEQFF. In DNA form, the CDR3 reads TGCGCCAGCAGCCAAGATGGGACTAGCGCCAACAATGAGCAGTTCTTC.

The V and J genes are TRBV28 and TRBJ2-1; D perhaps matches TRBD2 (5 bases). This CDR3 comprises 18 residues. V was pared by 5 bases and J by 4 bases, with 24 bases between. CDR1 is MDHEN and CDR2 is SYDVKM in the germline V gene. The CDR3 DNA reads TGTGCCAGCAGTCCCCCTTCCGCTTCTAGCCCACCTTACAATGAGCAGTTCTTC. As protein: CASSPPSASSPPYNEQFF.

This chain connects TRBV14 to TRBJ1-6, with TRBD1 matching over 9 bases. Germline V lookup: CDR1 SGHDN, CDR2 FVKESK. Trimming removed 0 bases from V and 10 bases from J; junction bases left unmatched: 7. This CDR3 has 16 residues. The CDR3 is CASSQEWDRVGSPLHF. CDR3 sequence (DNA): TGTGCCAGCAGCCAAGAATGGGACAGGGTTGGCTCACCCCTCCACTTT.

This chain joins TRBV4-1 and TRBJ1-2, with 7 nucleotides matching TRBD1. CDR1 MGHRA and CDR2 YSYEKL come from the germline V gene. After removal of 3 bases from V and 4 bases from J, the junction contained 8 bases not matched to a gene. The CDR3 is 15 amino acids. The CDR3: CASSQEDRRIYGYTF. CDR3 coding DNA: TGCGCCAGCAGCCAGGAGGACAGGAGAATCTATGGCTACACCTTC.

On this clone itself: The sample has other DNA sequences that encode this CDR3 too. The V and J genes are TRBV27 and TRBJ1-2; 11 bases fit TRBD1. This CDR3 is 14 amino acids long. J lost 6 bases, V lost 5 bases, and 5 bases had no gene match. The V gene's germline CDR1 is MNHEY and CDR2 SMNVEV (reference sequence). The CDR3 DNA follows: TGTGCCAGCAGTCCCCGGACAGGGGGCGATGGCTACACCTTC. It translates to CASSPRTGGDGYTF.

This chain links TRBV27 with TRBJ1-5, with D uncertain. The germline CDR1 and CDR2 sequences are MNHEY and SMNVEV (reference sequence). The CDR3 is made up of 15 amino acids. With 0 bases removed from V and 7 bases from J, the gap between germline ends came to 13 bases. The CDR3 DNA is TGTGCCAGCAGTTTATCGAATGGGGAGGACCAGCCCCAGCATTTT. Translation: CASSLSNGEDQPQHF.

Note on this clone: At one boundary the junction diverges from the germline segment, which might be a read error. The chain carries TRBV7-7 and TRBJ2-5; 7 bases agree with TRBD2. The CDR3 covers 16 residues. Germline values: CDR1 SSHAT, CDR2 FNYEAQ (reference sequence). CDR3: CASSLGGAGSRETQYF. CDR3 sequence (DNA): TGTGCTAGCAGCTTAGGAGGAGCGGGGAGCCGAGAGACCCAGTACTTC.

The chain combines TRBV18 with TRBJ2-1, with 10 nucleotides matching TRBD2. CDR1 and CDR2 from the germline V gene are KGHSH and LQKENI. The CDR3 runs 14 residues. V was clipped by 1 base and J by 10 bases; unmatched bases: 4. The chain's CDR3 is CASSPLAGGPEQFF. In nucleotides, the CDR3 is TGTGCCAGCTCACCACTAGCGGGAGGTCCCGAGCAGTTCTTC. Filled out from reference TRBV18 and TRBJ2-1, the complete variable domain reads NAGVMQNPRHLVRRRGQEARLRCSPMKGHSHVYWYRQLPEEGLKFMVYLQKENIIDESGMPKERFSAEFPKEGPSILRIQQVVRGDSAAYFCASSPLAGGPEQFFGPGTRLTVL.

The chain joins TRBV9 to TRBJ2-1; the D gene is possibly TRBD1 (5 bases). The length of the CDR3 is 13 residues. V lost 0 bases and J 6 bases, leaving 7 bases between the germline ends. The germline gives CDR1 SGDLS, CDR2 YYNGEE. CDR3 coding DNA: TGTGCCAGCAGCGTAGTGGGGCTCAATGAGCAGTTCTTC. Amino acid sequence: CASSVVGLNEQFF.

The chain couples TRBV6-5 to TRBJ1-1; no definite D call. CDR3 size: 13 residues. Germline CDR1 is MNHEY and CDR2 is SVGAGI. Trimming left V 6 bases short and J 7 bases short, with 15 bases between. CDR3 sequence reads: CASRREGPFEAFF. The CDR3 DNA follows: TGTGCCAGCAGGCGAGAGGGCCCCTTTGAAGCTTTCTTT.

V usage is TRBV11-3 and J usage is TRBJ1-6; D call uncertain. Trimming shortened V by 3 bases and J by 6 bases, and 6 bases separated the two germline ends. This CDR3 contains 13 residues. Germline V lookup: CDR1 SGHNT, CDR2 YENEEA. The CDR3 sequence is CASSFSFNSPLHF. The CDR3 nucleotides are TGTGCCAGCAGCTTCTCGTTTAATTCACCCCTCCACTTT.

The V and J genes are TRBV6-5 and TRBJ2-7, with 8 nucleotides matching TRBD2. Germline V gives CDR1 MNHEY, CDR2 SVGAGI. This CDR3 region has 15 residues. After removal of 5 bases from V and 2 bases from J, the junction contained 8 bases not matched to a gene. This chain's CDR3 is CASSTRTSSPYEQYF. The CDR3, as DNA: TGTGCCAGCAGTACCAGGACTAGCTCACCCTACGAGCAGTACTTC.

The V gene is TRBV25-1, the J gene TRBJ2-3, with TRBD1 matching over 8 bases. J was trimmed by 2 bases and V by 3 bases; bases with no gene match: 10. Looked up from germline, CDR1 is MGHDK and CDR2 is SYGVNS. The CDR3 sequence is 17 residues long. This CDR3 is CASSDLGQANVTDTQYF. In DNA, the CDR3 is TGTGCCAGCAGTGATTTGGGACAGGCTAACGTCACAGATACGCAGTATTTT.